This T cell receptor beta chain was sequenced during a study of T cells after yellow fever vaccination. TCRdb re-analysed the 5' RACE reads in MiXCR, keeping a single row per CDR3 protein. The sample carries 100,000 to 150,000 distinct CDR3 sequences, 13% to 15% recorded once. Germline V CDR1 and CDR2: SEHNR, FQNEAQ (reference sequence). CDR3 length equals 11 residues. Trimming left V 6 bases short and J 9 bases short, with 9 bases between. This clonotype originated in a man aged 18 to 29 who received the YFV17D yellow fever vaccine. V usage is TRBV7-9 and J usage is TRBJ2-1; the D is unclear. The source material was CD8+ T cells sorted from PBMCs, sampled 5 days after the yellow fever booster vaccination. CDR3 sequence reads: CASRLVSEQFF. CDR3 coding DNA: TGTGCCAGCAGGCTAGTCAGTGAGCAGTTCTTC.